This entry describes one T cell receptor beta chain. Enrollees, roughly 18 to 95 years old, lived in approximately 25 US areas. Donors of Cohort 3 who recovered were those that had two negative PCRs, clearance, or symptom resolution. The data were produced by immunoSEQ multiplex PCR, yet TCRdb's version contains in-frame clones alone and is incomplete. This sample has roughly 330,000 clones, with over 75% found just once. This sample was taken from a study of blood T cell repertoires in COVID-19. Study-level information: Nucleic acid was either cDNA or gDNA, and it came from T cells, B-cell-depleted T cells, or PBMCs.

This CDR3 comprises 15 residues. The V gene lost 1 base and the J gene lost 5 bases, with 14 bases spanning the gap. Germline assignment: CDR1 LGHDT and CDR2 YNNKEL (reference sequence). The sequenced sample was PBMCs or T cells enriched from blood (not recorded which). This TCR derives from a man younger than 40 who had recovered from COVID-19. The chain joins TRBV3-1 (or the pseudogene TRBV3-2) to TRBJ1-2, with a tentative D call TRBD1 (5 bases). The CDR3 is CASSQATSRGYGYTF. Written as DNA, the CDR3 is TGTGCCAGCAGCCAAGCGACCTCAAGGGGTTATGGCTACACCTTC.